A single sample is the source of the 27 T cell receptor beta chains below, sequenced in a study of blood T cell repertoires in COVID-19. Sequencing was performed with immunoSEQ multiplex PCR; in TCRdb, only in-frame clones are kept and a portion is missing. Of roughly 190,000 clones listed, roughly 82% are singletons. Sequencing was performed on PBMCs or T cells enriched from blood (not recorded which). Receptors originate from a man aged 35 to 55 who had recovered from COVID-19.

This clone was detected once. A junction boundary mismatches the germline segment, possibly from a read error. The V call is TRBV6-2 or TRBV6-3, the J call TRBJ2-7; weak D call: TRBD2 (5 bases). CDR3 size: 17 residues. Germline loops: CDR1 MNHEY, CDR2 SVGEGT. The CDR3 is CASSPYNTWRPTYEQYF. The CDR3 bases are TGTGCCAGCAGTCCATACAATACTTGGAGGCCGACCTACGAGCAGTATTTC.

CDR3 loop: CASKEGPRETQYF. The CDR3 DNA sequence: TGTGCCAGCAAGGAGGGGCCCAGAGAGACCCAGTACTTC. V gene TRBV6-5 combines with J gene TRBJ2-5, with a possible D match to TRBD2 (6 bases). Germline V gene lookup returns CDR1 MNHEY and CDR2 SVGAGI. CDR3 length: 13 amino acids. V was trimmed by 7 bases and J by 4 bases, leaving 13 bases between them.

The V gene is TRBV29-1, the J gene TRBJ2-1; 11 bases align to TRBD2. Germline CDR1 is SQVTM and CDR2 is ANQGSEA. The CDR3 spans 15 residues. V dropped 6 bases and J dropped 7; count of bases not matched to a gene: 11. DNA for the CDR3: TGCAGCGTCGATAGCGGGAGGGCCGGTTTTAATGAGCAGTTCTTC. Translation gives CSVDSGRAGFNEQFF.

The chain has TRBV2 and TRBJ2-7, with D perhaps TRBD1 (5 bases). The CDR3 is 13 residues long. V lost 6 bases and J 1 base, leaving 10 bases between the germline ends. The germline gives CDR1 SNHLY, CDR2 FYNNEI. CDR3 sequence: CASREQVSYEQYF. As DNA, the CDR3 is TGTGCCAGCAGGGAACAGGTTTCCTACGAGCAGTACTTC.

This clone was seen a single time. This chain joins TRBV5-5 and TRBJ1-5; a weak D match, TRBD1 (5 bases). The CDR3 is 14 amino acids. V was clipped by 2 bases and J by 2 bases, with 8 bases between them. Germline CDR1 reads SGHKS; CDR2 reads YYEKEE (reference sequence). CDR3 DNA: TGTGCCAGCAGCTTACCACAGGGCAATCAGCCCCAGCATTTT. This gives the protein CASSLPQGNQPQHF.

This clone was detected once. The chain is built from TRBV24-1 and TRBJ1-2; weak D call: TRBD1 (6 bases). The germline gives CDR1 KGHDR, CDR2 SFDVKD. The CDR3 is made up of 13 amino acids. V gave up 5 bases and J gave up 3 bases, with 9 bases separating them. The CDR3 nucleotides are TGTGCCACCAGTGCAGGGGAGCACTATGGCTACACCTTC. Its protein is CATSAGEHYGYTF.

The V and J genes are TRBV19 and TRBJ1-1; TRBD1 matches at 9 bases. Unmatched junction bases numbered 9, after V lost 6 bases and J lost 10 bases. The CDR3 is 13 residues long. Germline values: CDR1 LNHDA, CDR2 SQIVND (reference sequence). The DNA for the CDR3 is TGTGCCAGTAGGGAACAGGGGGCGCGGGTAGCTTTCTTT. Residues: CASREQGARVAFF.

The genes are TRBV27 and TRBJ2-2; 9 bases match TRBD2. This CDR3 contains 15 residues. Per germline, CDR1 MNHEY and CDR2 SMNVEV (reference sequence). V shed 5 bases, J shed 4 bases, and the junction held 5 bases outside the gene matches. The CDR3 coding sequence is TGTGCCAGCAGTCTCTCGACTAGCGGCACCGGGGAGCTGTTTTTT. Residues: CASSLSTSGTGELFF.

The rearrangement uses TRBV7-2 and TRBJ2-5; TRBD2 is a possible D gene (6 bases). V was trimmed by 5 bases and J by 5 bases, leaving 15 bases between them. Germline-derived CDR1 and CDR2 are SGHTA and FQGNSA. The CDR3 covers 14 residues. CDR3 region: CASSPGTLGETQYF. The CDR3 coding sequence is TGTGCCAGCAGCCCCGGGACTTTGGGGGAGACCCAGTACTTC.

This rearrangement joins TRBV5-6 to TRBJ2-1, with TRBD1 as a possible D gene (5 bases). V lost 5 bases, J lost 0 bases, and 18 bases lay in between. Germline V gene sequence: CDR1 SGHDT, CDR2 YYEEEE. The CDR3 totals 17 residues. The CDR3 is CASSYEPQGYSYNEQFF. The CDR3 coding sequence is TGTGCCAGCAGTTATGAACCGCAGGGATACTCCTACAATGAGCAGTTCTTC.

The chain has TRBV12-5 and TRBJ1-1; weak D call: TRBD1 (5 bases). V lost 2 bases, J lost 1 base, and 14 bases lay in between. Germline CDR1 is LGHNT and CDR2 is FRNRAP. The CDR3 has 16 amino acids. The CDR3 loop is CASGLTPRTRNTEAFF. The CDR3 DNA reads TGTGCTAGTGGTTTGACGCCCCGGACACGGAACACTGAAGCTTTCTTT.

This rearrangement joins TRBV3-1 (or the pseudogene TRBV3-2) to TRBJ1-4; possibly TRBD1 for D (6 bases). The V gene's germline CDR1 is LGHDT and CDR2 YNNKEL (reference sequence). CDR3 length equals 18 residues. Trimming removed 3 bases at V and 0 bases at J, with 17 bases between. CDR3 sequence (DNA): TGTGCCAGCAGCCAGGGCAGGGGCCGCACGGCAACTAATGAAAAACTGTTTTTT. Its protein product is CASSQGRGRTATNEKLFF.

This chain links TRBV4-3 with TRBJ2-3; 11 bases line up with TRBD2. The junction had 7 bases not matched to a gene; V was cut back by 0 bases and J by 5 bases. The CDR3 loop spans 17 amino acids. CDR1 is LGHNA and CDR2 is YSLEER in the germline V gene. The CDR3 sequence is CASSQDARLAGKDTQYF. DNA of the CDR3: TGCGCCAGCAGCCAAGACGCGAGACTAGCGGGAAAAGATACGCAGTATTTT.

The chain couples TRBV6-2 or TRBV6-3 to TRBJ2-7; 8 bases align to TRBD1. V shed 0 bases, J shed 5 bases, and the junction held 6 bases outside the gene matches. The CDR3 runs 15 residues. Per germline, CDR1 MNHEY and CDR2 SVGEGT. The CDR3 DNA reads TGTGCCAGCAGTTACTCGAATCCAGGGGGCCACGAGCAGTACGTC. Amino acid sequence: CASSYSNPGGHEQYV.

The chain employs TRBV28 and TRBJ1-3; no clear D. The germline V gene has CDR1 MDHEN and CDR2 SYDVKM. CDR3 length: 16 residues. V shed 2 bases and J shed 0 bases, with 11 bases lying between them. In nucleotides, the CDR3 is TGTGCCAGCAGTTTACCAGGTCGTCTCTCTGGAAACACCATATATTTT. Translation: CASSLPGRLSGNTIYF.

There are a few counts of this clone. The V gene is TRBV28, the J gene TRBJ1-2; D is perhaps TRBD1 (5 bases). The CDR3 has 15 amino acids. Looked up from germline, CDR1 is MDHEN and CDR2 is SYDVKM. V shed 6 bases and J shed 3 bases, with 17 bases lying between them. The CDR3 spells CASRTFLGGDYGYTF. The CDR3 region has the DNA TGTGCCAGCAGGACCTTTTTGGGGGGAGACTATGGCTACACCTTC.

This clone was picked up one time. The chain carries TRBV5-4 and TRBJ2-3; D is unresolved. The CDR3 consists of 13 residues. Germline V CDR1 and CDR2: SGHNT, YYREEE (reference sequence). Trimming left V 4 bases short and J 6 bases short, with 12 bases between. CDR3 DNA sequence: TGTGCCAGCAGCCAAATTCCGGGTGATACGCAGTATTTT. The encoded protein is CASSQIPGDTQYF.

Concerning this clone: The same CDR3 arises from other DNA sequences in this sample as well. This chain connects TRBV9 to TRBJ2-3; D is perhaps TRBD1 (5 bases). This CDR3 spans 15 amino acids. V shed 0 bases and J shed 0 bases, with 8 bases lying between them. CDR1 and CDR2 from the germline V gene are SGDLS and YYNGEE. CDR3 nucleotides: TGTGCCAGCAGCGTAGCAGGGTTTAGCACAGATACGCAGTATTTT. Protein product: CASSVAGFSTDTQYF.

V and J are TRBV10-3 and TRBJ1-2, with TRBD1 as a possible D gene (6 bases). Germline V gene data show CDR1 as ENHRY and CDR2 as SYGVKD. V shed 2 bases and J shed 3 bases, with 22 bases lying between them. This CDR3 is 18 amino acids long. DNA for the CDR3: TGTGCCATCAGTGAGCCGAGCGCTCCTCGGGGGGCGGACTATGGCTACACCTTC. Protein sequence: CAISEPSAPRGADYGYTF.

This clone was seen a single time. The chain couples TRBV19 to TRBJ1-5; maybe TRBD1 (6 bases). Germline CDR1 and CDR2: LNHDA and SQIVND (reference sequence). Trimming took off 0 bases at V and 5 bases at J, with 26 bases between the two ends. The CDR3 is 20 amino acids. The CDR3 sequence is CASSIDRQGNDDGYYQPQHF. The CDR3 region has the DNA TGTGCCAGTAGTATAGATCGCCAGGGGAACGACGACGGCTATTATCAGCCCCAGCATTTT. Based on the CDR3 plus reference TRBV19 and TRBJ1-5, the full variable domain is DGGITQSPKYLFRKEGQNVTLSCEQNLNHDAMYWYRQDPGQGLRLIYYSQIVNDFQKGDIAEGYSVSREKKESFPLTVTSAQKNPTAFYLCASSIDRQGNDDGYYQPQHFGDGTRLSIL.

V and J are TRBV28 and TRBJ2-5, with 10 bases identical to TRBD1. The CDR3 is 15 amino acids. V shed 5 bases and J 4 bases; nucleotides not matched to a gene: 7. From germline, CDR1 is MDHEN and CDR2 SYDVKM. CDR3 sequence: CASSQTGTGVETQYF. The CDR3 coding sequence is TGTGCCAGCAGTCAAACCGGGACAGGGGTAGAGACCCAGTACTTC.

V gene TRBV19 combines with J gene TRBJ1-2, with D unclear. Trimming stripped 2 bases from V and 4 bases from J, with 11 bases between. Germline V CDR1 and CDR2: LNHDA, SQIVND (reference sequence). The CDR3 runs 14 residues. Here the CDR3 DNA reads TGTGCCAGTAGTATAATGGCAGGAAGCTATGGCTACACCTTC. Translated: CASSIMAGSYGYTF.

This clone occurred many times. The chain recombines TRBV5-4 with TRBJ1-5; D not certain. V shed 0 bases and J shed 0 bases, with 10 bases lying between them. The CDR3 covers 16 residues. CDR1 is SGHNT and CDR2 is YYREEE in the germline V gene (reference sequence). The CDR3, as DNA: TGTGCCAGCAGCTTGGGAGGTCCGGATAGCAATCAGCCCCAGCATTTT. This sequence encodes CASSLGGPDSNQPQHF. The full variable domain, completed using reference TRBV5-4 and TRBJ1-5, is ETGVTQSPTHLIKTRGQQVTLRCSSQSGHNTVSWYQQALGQGPQFIFQYYREEENGRGNFPPRFSGLQFPNYSSELNVNALELDDSALYLCASSLGGPDSNQPQHFGDGTRLSIL.

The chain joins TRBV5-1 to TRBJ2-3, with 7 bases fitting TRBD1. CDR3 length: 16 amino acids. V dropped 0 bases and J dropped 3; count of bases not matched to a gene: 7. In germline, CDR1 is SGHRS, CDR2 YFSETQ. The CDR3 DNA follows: TGCGCCAGCAGCTTGGCCATAGGGGGCAAGACAGATACGCAGTATTTT. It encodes CASSLAIGGKTDTQYF.

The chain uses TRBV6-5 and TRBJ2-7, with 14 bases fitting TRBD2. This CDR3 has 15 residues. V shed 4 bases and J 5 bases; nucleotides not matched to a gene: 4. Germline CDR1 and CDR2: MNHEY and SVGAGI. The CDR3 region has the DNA TGTGCCAGCAGTTTAACGGGACTAGCGGGAGACGAGCAGTACGTC. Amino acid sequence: CASSLTGLAGDEQYV.

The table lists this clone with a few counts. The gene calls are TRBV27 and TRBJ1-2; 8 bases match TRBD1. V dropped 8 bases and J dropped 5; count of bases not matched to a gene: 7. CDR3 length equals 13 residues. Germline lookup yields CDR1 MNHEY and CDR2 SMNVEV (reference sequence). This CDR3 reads CASGPGQAYGYTF. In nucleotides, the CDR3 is TGTGCCAGCGGACCGGGACAGGCATATGGCTACACCTTC.

The CDR3 loop is CASSFLQGARTYEQYF. CDR3 in DNA: TGTGCCAGCAGTTTCCTACAGGGGGCGAGGACCTACGAGCAGTACTTC. J is TRBJ2-7 and V is TRBV6-2 or TRBV6-3; 9 bases agree with TRBD1. V was pared by 4 bases and J by 2 bases, with 9 bases of the junction left unmatched. Looked up from germline, CDR1 is MNHEY and CDR2 is SVGEGT. The CDR3 runs to 16 residues.